The rows below give T cell receptor beta chains drawn from one sample of a study of identical twins. TCRdb re-analysed the 5' RACE reads in MiXCR, keeping a single row per CDR3 protein. The repertoire holds some 630,000 distinct CDR3 sequences, with just over 7% as singletons. These data were also reused for a study on yellow fever vaccine responses in identical twins.

The sequenced sample was PBMCs. Every receptor here comes from a woman between 18 and 29 years old in good health. Each CDR3 is given with its conserved first and last residue. Each record gives: clone size, J gene, D gene, CDR3 length, V gene, CDR3 DNA, CDR3 protein. A D gene is named only where the DNA matches it firmly. The size of a clone is reported for some rows only, either as once, few or many, or as a class for expanded clones.

abundance: NA; j_gene: TRBJ2-5; d_gene: NA; len: 14; v_gene: TRBV15; CDR3nt: TGTGCCACCAGCCCCAGGGGGGGCCGAGAGACCCAGTACTTC; CDR3aa: CATSPRGGRETQYF
abundance: NA; j_gene: TRBJ2-7; d_gene: NA; len: 14; v_gene: TRBV6-1; CDR3nt: TGTGCCAGCAGTGCCATGGGACAACTCTACGAGCAGTACTTC; CDR3aa: CASSAMGQLYEQYF
abundance: few; j_gene: TRBJ2-5; d_gene: TRBD2; len: 13; v_gene: TRBV7-2; CDR3nt: TGTGCCAGCAGCCCTAGCGGGGGCAAGACCCAGTACTTC; CDR3aa: CASSPSGGKTQYF
abundance: many; j_gene: TRBJ2-2; d_gene: NA; len: 12; v_gene: TRBV10-3; CDR3nt: TGTGCCATCACCGGGGGCACCGGGGAGCTGTTTTTT; CDR3aa: CAITGGTGELFF
abundance: many; j_gene: TRBJ1-5; d_gene: NA; len: 15; v_gene: TRBV12-3/TRBV12-4; CDR3nt: TGTGCCAGCAGACCCCAGGGGCAGATTAATCAGCCCCAGCATTTT; CDR3aa: CASRPQGQINQPQHF
abundance: NA; j_gene: TRBJ1-2; d_gene: NA; len: 13; v_gene: TRBV7-2; CDR3nt: TGTGCCAGCAGCGCCCAGAGGGGTATGGGCTACACCTTC; CDR3aa: CASSAQRGMGYTF
abundance: few; j_gene: TRBJ2-1; d_gene: NA; len: 16; v_gene: TRBV7-7; CDR3nt: TGTGCCAGCAGCTTAGATGGCGACAGTCAAGACAATGAGCAGTTCTTC; CDR3aa: CASSLDGDSQDNEQFF
abundance: many; j_gene: TRBJ2-1; d_gene: TRBD2; len: 19; v_gene: TRBV9; CDR3nt: TGTGCCAGCAGCCCCGGAGGGGTAGCGGGGGACCTCTCCTACAATGAGCAGTTCTTC; CDR3aa: CASSPGGVAGDLSYNEQFF
abundance: many; j_gene: TRBJ1-5; d_gene: TRBD1; len: 17; v_gene: TRBV28; CDR3nt: TGTGCCAGCACCGAAATGGGACAGGGGCGCCTTAATCAGCCCCAGCATTTT; CDR3aa: CASTEMGQGRLNQPQHF
abundance: NA; j_gene: TRBJ2-7; d_gene: TRBD1; len: 16; v_gene: TRBV28; CDR3nt: TGTGCCAGCCCCCCCCCGACAGGGGCCAAGACCTACGAGCAGTACTTC; CDR3aa: CASPPPTGAKTYEQYF
abundance: many; j_gene: TRBJ2-7; d_gene: NA; len: 15; v_gene: TRBV27; CDR3nt: TGTGCCAGCAGCTTATCGGCGGCGAGCTCCTACGAGCAGTACTTC; CDR3aa: CASSLSAASSYEQYF
abundance: few; j_gene: TRBJ2-7; d_gene: TRBD1; len: 16; v_gene: TRBV12-3/TRBV12-4; CDR3nt: TGTGCCAGCCGATCACACCAGGACAGGGGGCATTACGAGCAGTACTTC; CDR3aa: CASRSHQDRGHYEQYF
abundance: many; j_gene: TRBJ1-4; d_gene: TRBD1; len: 14; v_gene: TRBV5-1; CDR3nt: TGCGCCAGCAGCTCAGGACAGGGAGGCGAAAAACTGTTTTTT; CDR3aa: CASSSGQGGEKLFF
abundance: many; j_gene: TRBJ2-3; d_gene: TRBD1; len: 13; v_gene: TRBV10-3; CDR3nt: TGTGCCATAACAGGGGTGGGAACAGATACGCAGTATTTT; CDR3aa: CAITGVGTDTQYF
abundance: few; j_gene: TRBJ2-2; d_gene: NA; len: 14; v_gene: TRBV7-8; CDR3nt: TGTGCCAGCAGCCTATACAGTTACACCGGGGAGCTGTTTTTT; CDR3aa: CASSLYSYTGELFF